This is a list of T cell receptor beta chains from one sample in a study of beta chain bispecific antibodies for T cell cancers. TCRdb analysed the 5' RACE reads with MiXCR anew, one entry per CDR3 protein. The sample contains about 20,000 distinct CDR3 sequences, about 2.6% of which appear only once. These receptors have no identified antigens. The sample was healthy donor T cells cultured with leukemia cells. The receptors come from a human donor in good health. Some clones in this sample may be carry-over from other donors' samples. Each CDR3 is given with its conserved first and last residue. The D gene is left open where the match is weak. The size entry is marked missing in some rows and otherwise reads once, few, many or a size class.

many	TRBV5-1	13	-	TRBJ1-5	TGCGCCAGCAGCTTGGGTTGGGATCAGCCCCAGCATTTT	CASSLGWDQPQHF
many	TRBV19	14	TRBD1	TRBJ1-1	TGTGCCAGTAGAGACGACAGGGCGAACACTGAAGCTTTCTTT	CASRDDRANTEAFF
-	TRBV5-4	13	TRBD1	TRBJ1-1	TGTGCCAGCAGCCCAGGGACAGTAGCTGAAGCTTTCTTT	CASSPGTVAEAFF
many	TRBV5-6	14	-	TRBJ1-1	TGTGCCAGCAGCTACGGGGGGGGGCGGACTGAAGCTTTCTTT	CASSYGGGRTEAFF
few	TRBV5-4	13	-	TRBJ2-2	TGTGCCAGCAGCGTCCAGGGGACCGGGGAGCTGTTTTTT	CASSVQGTGELFF
many	TRBV3-1	21	TRBD2	TRBJ2-1	TGTGCCAGCAGCCTACGAAGCCCCGGGACTAGCGGGGGGGCCAATTTGGGTGAGCAGTTCTTC	CASSLRSPGTSGGANLGEQFF
many	TRBV6-1	17	-	TRBJ2-3	TGTGCCAGCAGTGAAGATAGAGGCCACGACCCCACAGATACGCAGTATTTT	CASSEDRGHDPTDTQYF
many	TRBV4-1	16	-	TRBJ2-7	TGCGCCAGCAGCCTAGAGCACAGAGGATCGTTCTACGAGCAGTACTTC	CASSLEHRGSFYEQYF
many	TRBV6-5	15	TRBD1	TRBJ2-5	TGTGCCAGCAGTTACGACAGGGTGAGGCAAGAGACCCAGTACTTC	CASSYDRVRQETQYF
many	TRBV5-5	18	TRBD2	TRBJ2-3	TGTGCCAGCAGCGTCTCCTCTAGCGGGGGCCCTGGGGAGGATACGCAGTATTTT	CASSVSSSGGPGEDTQYF
many	TRBV3-1	13	-	TRBJ1-6	TGTGCCAGCAGCCCTGTGGGGGTGTCACCCCTCCACTTT	CASSPVGVSPLHF
many	TRBV5-5	13	-	TRBJ2-3	TGTGCCAGCAGCTTCTACCTGGGAGATACGCAGTATTTT	CASSFYLGDTQYF
many	TRBV6-6	16	-	TRBJ2-3	TGTGACACATCACCCAGGGGCCTCACTTTCACAGATACGCAGTATTTT	CDTSPRGLTFTDTQYF
many	TRBV9	16	-	TRBJ2-1	TGTGCCAGCAGCGCCGCGCGGGACACGTCTTACAATGAGCAGTTCTTC	CASSAARDTSYNEQFF
many	TRBV2	15	TRBD1	TRBJ2-5	TGTGCCAGCAGTACCGGACAGGGAAGTAGAGAGACCCAGTACTTC	CASSTGQGSRETQYF
many	TRBV20-1	15	-	TRBJ2-1	TGCAGTGCTAGGAGGTGGGAATATTCCTACAATGAGCAGTTCTTC	CSARRWEYSYNEQFF
many	TRBV29-1	15	-	TRBJ1-3	TGCAGCGTTGAAGATCCGGGACAAGATGGAAACACCATATATTTT	CSVEDPGQDGNTIYF
many	TRBV18	17	-	TRBJ1-2	TGTGCCAGCTCATCTACTAAGTCCCCTTACAGATTCTATGGCTACACCTTC	CASSSTKSPYRFYGYTF
few	TRBV6-1	15	TRBD1	TRBJ1-1	TGTGCCACATCAGGGGGTGACCTAGCAAACACTGAAGCTTTCTTT	CATSGGDLANTEAFF
many	TRBV7-9	14	-	TRBJ2-7	TGTGCCAGCAGCTTAGGTCGGGGAGTTGACGAGCAGTACTTC	CASSLGRGVDEQYF
many	TRBV7-9	15	-	TRBJ1-4	TGTGCCAGCAGCTCACCGGGTCAGGGTAATGAAAAACTGTTTTTT	CASSSPGQGNEKLFF
few	TRBV27	14	-	TRBJ2-7	TGTGCCAGCAGTTTCCGCAGAGAAAGTTACGAGCAGTACTTC	CASSFRRESYEQYF
-	TRBV3-1	15	TRBD1	TRBJ1-1	TGTGCCAGCAGCCGTGGACAGGGGGCGCGGACTGAAGCTTTCTTT	CASSRGQGARTEAFF
few	TRBV4-1	15	-	TRBJ2-1	TGCGCCAGCAGCCAAGTCTCCCTGTCCTACAATGAGCAGTTCTTC	CASSQVSLSYNEQFF
many	TRBV23-1	20	TRBD2	TRBJ2-3	TGCGCCAGCAGTCAATGGACGACTAGCGGGGGATCCCTAGCAGCGGATACGCAGTATTTT	CASSQWTTSGGSLAADTQYF
many	TRBV5-1	16	TRBD2	TRBJ2-5	TGCGCCAGCAGCCAGTATACTAGCGAAACTCAAGAGACCCAGTACTTC	CASSQYTSETQETQYF
many	TRBV6-1	16	-	TRBJ2-2	TGTGCCACCAAGAAGACCCAGGGATCGAACACCGGGGAGCTGTTTTTT	CATKKTQGSNTGELFF
medium-sized	TRBV5-1	11	-	TRBJ2-1	TGCGCCAGCAGCTTGGGAAATGAGCAGTTCTTC	CASSLGNEQFF
many	TRBV29-1	12	-	TRBJ2-1	TGCAGCGTTGGAAGGGGAGGCAATGAGCAGTTCTTC	CSVGRGGNEQFF
-	TRBV30	14	-	TRBJ2-7	TGTGCCTGGGGGGAACCGGGGACATTGTTGGAGCAGTACTTC	CAWGEPGTLLEQYF
few	TRBV15	18	-	TRBJ2-6	TGTGCCACCAGCAGAGACCTCGTAGGTAGTCTCGGGGCCAACGTCCTGACTTTC	CATSRDLVGSLGANVLTF
many	TRBV27	17	TRBD1	TRBJ1-1	TGTGCCAGCAGTTCCCTTTTTTCAGGGGGATTGGACACTGAAGCTTTCTTT	CASSSLFSGGLDTEAFF
many	TRBV7-6	13	-	TRBJ1-5	TGTGCCAGCAGCTCCGGAGGGAATCAGCCCCAGCATTTT	CASSSGGNQPQHF
few	TRBV24-1	13	-	TRBJ2-5	TGTGCCACCAGTGAAAGGAACCAAGAGACCCAGTACTTC	CATSERNQETQYF
many	TRBV5-5	14	TRBD1	TRBJ2-1	TGTGCCAGCAGCTGGGGACAAGGGGGCGGTGAGCAGTTCTTC	CASSWGQGGGEQFF
many	TRBV28	14	TRBD2	TRBJ2-5	TGTGCCACAACACTAGCGGGGGTCCAAGAGACCCAGTACTTC	CATTLAGVQETQYF
-	TRBV19	14	-	TRBJ1-6	TGTGCCAGTAGTGACCGCCTTGGGAATTCACCCCTCCACTTT	CASSDRLGNSPLHF
many	TRBV30	14	-	TRBJ1-5	TGTGCCTGGAGTAAGGGGATAGGCAATCAGCCCCAGCATTTT	CAWSKGIGNQPQHF
-	TRBV12-3/TRBV12-4	16	TRBD1	TRBJ2-5	TGTGCCAGCAGTCCCCGACAGGGAACCTCGTGGGAGACCCAGTACTTC	CASSPRQGTSWETQYF
many	TRBV9	15	TRBD2	TRBJ2-3	TGTGCCAGCAGCGTTAGCGGGGGAAGCACAGATACGCAGTATTTT	CASSVSGGSTDTQYF
many	TRBV6-5	11	-	TRBJ2-7	TGTGCCAGCAGTAAAGGAGCCGAGCAGTACTTC	CASSKGAEQYF